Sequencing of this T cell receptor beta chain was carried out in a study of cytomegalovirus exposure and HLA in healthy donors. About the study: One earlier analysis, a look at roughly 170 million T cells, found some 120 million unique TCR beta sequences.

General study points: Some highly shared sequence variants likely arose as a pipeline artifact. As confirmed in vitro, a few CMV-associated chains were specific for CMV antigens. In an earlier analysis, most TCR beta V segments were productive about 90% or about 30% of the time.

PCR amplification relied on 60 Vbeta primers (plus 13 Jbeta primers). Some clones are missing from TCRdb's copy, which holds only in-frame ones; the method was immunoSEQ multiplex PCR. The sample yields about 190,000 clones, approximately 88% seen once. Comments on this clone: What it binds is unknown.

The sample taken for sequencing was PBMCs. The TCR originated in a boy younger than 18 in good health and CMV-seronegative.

The CDR3 DNA reads as TGTGCCAGCACCGAGGCCTACGAGCAGTACTTC. Encoded protein: CASTEAYEQYF. This chain joins TRBV2 and TRBJ2-7; D is uncertain. CDR1 and CDR2 from the germline V gene are SNHLY and FYNNEI. This CDR3 contains 11 residues. V gave up 7 bases and J gave up 2 bases, with 6 bases separating them.